This T cell receptor beta chain was documented in a study of liver allograft versus peripheral blood T cells. Study as a whole: Transplanted-liver T cell receptor repertoires were compared with recipients' peripheral blood repertoires. Findings and limits, study-wide: In liver allografts, T cell receptor repertoires reportedly differed from the repertoires found in peripheral blood.

TCRdb re-called the reads with MiXCR, one entry per CDR3 protein. The sample has roughly 1,100 distinct CDR3 sequences, roughly 19% seen once. This clonotype appeared a few times. The target antigen is unknown. This TCR was sampled from a human patient who had a liver transplant. Some T cells may be provided by the graft donor.

CDR3 sequence reads: CSANAVERAISTDTQYF. The CDR3 coding sequence is TGCAGTGCTAATGCGGTGGAGCGGGCCATATCAACAGATACGCAGTATTTT. The chain uses TRBV20-1 and TRBJ2-3; D may be TRBD2 (6 bases). Germline V gene sequence: CDR1 DFQATT, CDR2 SNEGSKA (reference sequence). The CDR3 is 17 residues long. The V and J ends lost 4 bases and 3 bases respectively, with 23 bases between them.